The clone carrying this T cell receptor beta chain was seen at least ten times. Its target is not known. The sample originates from a study of shared clonotypes between healthy human individuals. The J segment lost 6 bases and the V segment lost 5 bases, leaving 10 bases of the junction unmatched. The germline V gene encodes CDR1 SEHNR and CDR2 FQNEAQ (reference sequence). The CDR3 runs to 16 residues. Assay: immunoSEQ multiplex PCR; the TCRdb copy retains only in-frame clones and omits some. Of 950,000 to 1,100,000 clones listed, roughly 80% are singletons. Study observations and caveats: An effect of sequencing depth on clonotype sharing among donors was expected. Researchers found naive subsets generally carried larger estimated richness than memory subsets.

It was into CD45RA+ naive and CD45RA-negative memory subsets that the CD4+ cells were split. This TCR was recovered from a man in his late teens or twenties in good health. Sequenced input: memory CD4+ T cells sorted from blood. Subset in this sample: CD45RA-negative fraction. V is TRBV7-9 and J is TRBJ1-2, with 12 bases aligning to TRBD1. For the CDR3, the DNA is TGTGCCAGCAGCCTTACCGGGACAGGGGGCGGGAATGGCTACACCTTC. The encoded protein is CASSLTGTGGGNGYTF.